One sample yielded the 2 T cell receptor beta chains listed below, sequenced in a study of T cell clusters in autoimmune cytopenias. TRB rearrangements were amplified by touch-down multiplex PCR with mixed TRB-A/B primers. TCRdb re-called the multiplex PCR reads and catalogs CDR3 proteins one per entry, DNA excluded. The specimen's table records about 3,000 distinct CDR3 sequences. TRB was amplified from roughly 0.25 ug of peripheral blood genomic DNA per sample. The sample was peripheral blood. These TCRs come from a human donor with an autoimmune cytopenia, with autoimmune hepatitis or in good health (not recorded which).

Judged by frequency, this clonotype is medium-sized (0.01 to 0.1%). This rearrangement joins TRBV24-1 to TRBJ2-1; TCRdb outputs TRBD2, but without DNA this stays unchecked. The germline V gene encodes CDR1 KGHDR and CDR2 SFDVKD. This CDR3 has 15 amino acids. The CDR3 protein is CATGGTSGGRNEQFF.

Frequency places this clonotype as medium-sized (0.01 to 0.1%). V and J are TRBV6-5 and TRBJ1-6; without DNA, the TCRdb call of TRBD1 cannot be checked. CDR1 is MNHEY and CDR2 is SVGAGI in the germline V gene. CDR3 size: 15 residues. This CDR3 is CASTLGRGVNSPLHF.